The clone carrying this T cell receptor beta chain has just one count. Its cognate antigen is unknown. Germline loops: CDR1 SGDLS, CDR2 YYNGEE. The CDR3 has 14 residues. V lost 3 bases, J lost 7 bases, and 3 bases stayed unmatched. The record originates from a study of Ad26.COV2.S vaccination and SARS-CoV-2 variants. Assay used: immunoSEQ multiplex PCR; TCRdb lists only in-frame clones, some missing. The sample has approximately 150,000 clones; 70% to 90% are singletons. General observations from the study: Vaccine and placebo groups showed comparable non-spike TCR breadth.

This material consisted of peripheral blood, taken after recovery from COVID-19. The sequence was collected from a human donor who had recovered from COVID-19. The chain couples TRBV9 to TRBJ1-6; TRBD1 aligns across 8 bases. The CDR3 sequence: CASSDRQGNSPLHF. The CDR3 region has the DNA TGTGCCAGCAGCGATCGACAGGGGAATTCACCCCTCCACTTT.